The clone carrying this T cell receptor (beta chain) has just a few counts. The antigen is unknown. These data are taken from a study of T cells in Graves' hyperthyroidism and ophthalmopathy. At the level of the study: Peripheral blood specimens were obtained at initial diagnosis, prior to any treatment.

Amplified TCR beta CDR3 regions came from RNA transcripts. First-round RT-PCR of the TCR CDR3 relied on the HTBI primer set. TCRdb re-derived calls from the multiplex PCR reads in MiXCR, one entry per CDR3 protein. The data hold approximately 870,000 distinct CDR3 sequences, with around 39% observed a single time. Patients having uncontrolled infection, another autoimmune disease, pregnancy or lactation were not included. Around 9.9 ml of fresh peripheral blood supplied the PBMCs. The study's findings and limits: Ophthalmopathy was model-predicted a median about 6 months pre-onset.

V lost 0 bases to trimming and J lost 2 bases; unmatched junction nucleotides: 2. This CDR3 contains 17 residues. Germline values: CDR1 LGHNA, CDR2 YNFKEQ. The material sequenced was blood. The origin of this receptor is a man aged 18 to 29 with Graves' hyperthyroidism. This chain links TRBV4-2 with TRBJ1-6; TRBD1 agrees at 9 bases. The CDR3 loop reads CASSQDRTGAYNSPLHF. The CDR3 DNA reads as TGTGCCAGCAGCCAAGACCGGACAGGGGCCTATAATTCACCCCTCCACTTT.